Described below is a single T cell receptor beta chain sequence and its context. Study processing details: Reference gene primer amplification gave nucleated cell count estimates. The method was immunoSEQ multiplex PCR; TCRdb's version includes in-frame clones alone and lacks a portion of them. V, J and clone size derive from that table, while D and trimming were established from the DNA sequence. Of about 250,000 clones detected, roughly nine tenths appear once; the ten largest clones hold around 1.5%. The data were taken from a study of blood T cell repertoires in COVID-19. Study-wide context: COVID-19 samples collected from the United States, Italy and Spain covered acute and convalescent phases. PBMCs, B-cell-depleted T cells, or T cells were the source of the cDNA or gDNA that made up the material.

Trimming took off 4 bases at V and 8 bases at J, with 9 bases between the two ends. Per germline, CDR1 LNHDA and CDR2 SQIVND (reference sequence). CDR3 length: 13 amino acids. The sequence derives from a woman aged 60-75 years who had recovered from COVID-19. The chain combines TRBV19 with TRBJ1-6, with D perhaps matching TRBD1 (5 bases). Input material: peripheral blood. The CDR3 DNA sequence: TGTGCCAGTAGTACCCTACAGGATTCACCCCTCCACTTT. This sequence encodes CASSTLQDSPLHF.